This T cell receptor (beta chain) was recorded in a study of Ad26.COV2.S vaccination and SARS-CoV-2 variants. V was clipped by 5 bases and J by 4 bases, with 10 bases between them. CDR3 length equals 13 residues. Germline values: CDR1 SGHTA, CDR2 FQGTGA. The repertoire was sequenced with immunoSEQ multiplex PCR; TCRdb's copy has only in-frame clones and lacks some. This sample has roughly 400,000 clones; about 89% occur once, and the top ten carry 1.9%. The treatment is: 15 to 20 received Ad26.COV2.S at low or high dose, single or two shots; roughly five received placebo; per-sample allocation not given. Repertoires come from day 63 after the first vaccine or placebo injection.

Sequencing was performed on peripheral blood, taken in a trial of Ad26.COV2.S vaccine versus placebo. The chain recombines TRBV7-3 with TRBJ2-3; D is ambiguous. The sequence was collected from a person between 18 and 60 years old who received the Ad26.COV2.S COVID-19 vaccine or a placebo. CDR3 loop: CASSVGLADTQYF. In nucleotides, the CDR3 is TGTGCCAGCAGCGTTGGGCTGGCAGATACGCAGTATTTT.